Listed here are 16 T cell receptor beta chains from one sample, sequenced in a study of T cells in Graves' hyperthyroidism and ophthalmopathy. The source material, RNA transcripts, was used to amplify TCR beta CDR3 regions. When the TCR CDR3 underwent first-round RT-PCR, the HTBI primer set was used. MiXCR, run by TCRdb on the multiplex PCR reads, gives a single entry per CDR3 protein. This table holds 560,000 or so distinct CDR3 sequences, just under 20% found once. Sequencing was done on a sample of blood. These receptor sequences come from a man in his forties with Graves' ophthalmopathy.

This clonotype showed up just a few times. This rearrangement joins TRBV5-4 to TRBJ1-1; 10 positions agree with TRBD1. The germline V gene encodes CDR1 SGHNT and CDR2 YYREEE (reference sequence). V was clipped by 5 bases and J by 3 bases; unmatched bases: 4. The CDR3 length is 14 residues. The CDR3 sequence: CASRGDRGDTEAFF. Written as DNA, the CDR3 is TGTGCCAGCAGGGGGGACAGGGGTGACACTGAAGCTTTCTTT.

The rearrangement links TRBV18 to TRBJ2-2; D may be TRBD1 (5 bases). The CDR3 length is 17 residues. V lost 8 bases and J lost 5, with 24 bases in between. The germline gives CDR1 KGHSH, CDR2 LQKENI. The CDR3 spells CASPSPAGADQTGELFF. The CDR3 nucleotides are TGTGCCAGCCCGTCACCTGCTGGGGCCGATCAAACCGGGGAGCTGTTTTTT.

This clonotype was detected only once. The J gene is TRBJ2-3, the V gene TRBV7-9, with no clear D. The CDR3 totals 14 residues. Germline V CDR1 and CDR2: SEHNR, FQNEAQ (reference sequence). Trimming shortened V by 3 bases and J by 2 bases, and 9 bases separated the two germline ends. The CDR3 region has the DNA TGTGCCAGCAGCTTTGGGATATCCACAGATACGCAGTATTTT. Protein: CASSFGISTDTQYF. Variable domain in full (rest from reference TRBV7-9 and TRBJ2-3): DTGVSQNPRHKITKRGQNVTFRCDPISEHNRLYWYRQTLGQGPEFLTYFQNEAQLEKSRLLSDRFSAERPKGSFSTLEIQRTEQGDSAMYLCASSFGISTDTQYFGPGTRLTVL.

This clonotype was detected ten times or more. The chain couples TRBV2 to TRBJ2-2, with 9 nucleotides matching TRBD2. CDR3 length: 15 amino acids. J was trimmed by 7 bases and V by 6 bases; bases with no gene match: 9. Germline lookup yields CDR1 SNHLY and CDR2 FYNNEI. The CDR3: CASRGPSGIGGELFF. The DNA for the CDR3 is TGTGCCAGCAGGGGTCCTAGCGGGATAGGCGGGGAGCTGTTTTTT.

This clonotype has just a few counts. This chain links TRBV9 with TRBJ1-1, with a tentative D call TRBD1 (5 bases). Germline V gene data show CDR1 as SGDLS and CDR2 as YYNGEE. This CDR3 comprises 14 residues. Trimming stripped 3 bases from V and 4 bases from J, with 13 bases between. This chain's CDR3 is CASSADTGGTEAFF. The CDR3 nucleotides are TGTGCCAGCAGCGCAGACACTGGGGGCACTGAAGCTTTCTTT.

This clonotype was detected ten times or more. The chain uses TRBV7-8 and TRBJ1-1; D is unclear. The V end was cut by 4 bases, the J end by 0 bases, with 6 bases between. Germline-derived CDR1 and CDR2 are SGHVS and FQNEAQ. The CDR3 contains 13 residues. In DNA, the CDR3 is TGTGCCAGCAGCTCTTCGGTGAACACTGAAGCTTTCTTT. This translates into CASSSSVNTEAFF.

The chain is built from TRBV7-9 and TRBJ1-5, with a possible D match to TRBD1 (6 bases). The CDR3 contains 15 residues. The V gene lost 6 bases and the J gene lost 2 bases, with 14 bases spanning the gap. Germline loops: CDR1 SEHNR, CDR2 FQNEAQ (reference sequence). CDR3 in amino acids: CASSFNRDGNQPQHF. CDR3 DNA sequence: TGTGCCAGCAGTTTTAACAGGGATGGCAATCAGCCCCAGCATTTT.

A note on this clonotype: Given the absence of the conserved phenylalanine or tryptophan at the CDR3 end, a read error is likely. The gene calls are TRBV4-2 and TRBJ1-2; 12 bases are a match to TRBD1. V gave up 2 bases and J gave up 8 bases; unmatched junction bases: 6. Germline V CDR1 and CDR2: LGHNA, YNFKEQ. The CDR3 runs 15 residues. The CDR3 is CASSQTGQGAGGYTL. CDR3 bases: TGTGCCAGCAGCCAAACGGGACAGGGGGCCGGCGGCTACACCCTC.

The chain uses TRBV6-1 and TRBJ1-5, with D uncertain. V was pared by 10 bases and J by 9 bases, with 16 bases between. This CDR3 contains 12 residues. Germline V gene lookup returns CDR1 MNHNS and CDR2 SASEGT. CDR3 DNA sequence: TGTGCCACCCATGACGGCCCCCGGCCCCAGCATTTT. Protein sequence: CATHDGPRPQHF.

The genes are TRBV28 and TRBJ1-1; D is uncertain. CDR1 is MDHEN, CDR2 SYDVKM, per germline. CDR3 size: 14 residues. Trimming took off 5 bases at V and 1 base at J, with 11 bases between the two ends. The CDR3 spells CASSTLSTNTEAFF. CDR3 DNA: TGTGCCAGCAGTACCCTTTCCACGAACACTGAAGCTTTCTTT. The full variable domain, completed using reference TRBV28 and TRBJ1-1, is DVKVTQSSRYLVKRTGEKVFLECVQDMDHENMFWYRQDPGLGLRLIYFSYDVKMKEKGDIPEGYSVSREKKERFSLILESASTNQTSMYLCASSTLSTNTEAFFGQGTRLTVV.

The chain employs TRBV7-8 and TRBJ1-1; D remains ambiguous. Trimming took 2 bases from V and 9 from J, leaving 10 bases between them. Per the germline V gene, CDR1 is SGHVS and CDR2 is FQNEAQ. This CDR3 comprises 12 residues. The CDR3 here is CASSLPRAKAFF. The CDR3 region has the DNA TGTGCCAGCAGCTTACCTCGGGCAAAAGCTTTCTTT.

In its sample, this clonotype was seen many times. The chain combines TRBV30 with TRBJ1-1, with D possibly being TRBD1 (5 bases). The CDR3 has 13 amino acids. Trimming cost V 0 bases and J 6 bases, with 11 bases left between them. The germline V gene encodes CDR1 GTSNPN and CDR2 SVGIG (reference sequence). CDR3 sequence: CAWSVFGGAEAFF. Here the CDR3 DNA reads TGTGCCTGGAGTGTATTCGGGGGAGCTGAAGCTTTCTTT.

CDR3 region: CASRLYETNTEAFF. CDR3 bases: TGTGCCAGCAGATTATACGAAACCAACACTGAAGCTTTCTTT. V and J are TRBV6-5 and TRBJ1-1; D call uncertain. CDR3 length equals 14 residues. V was shortened by 6 bases and J by 2 bases, with 13 bases between the two germline ends. Germline V gives CDR1 MNHEY, CDR2 SVGAGI.

This clonotype has at least ten counts. This chain joins TRBV6-1 and TRBJ2-3, with 10 bases fitting TRBD2. The V gene's germline CDR1 is MNHNS and CDR2 SASEGT. This CDR3 region has 17 residues. V gave up 4 bases and J gave up 1 base; unmatched junction bases: 8. The CDR3 spells CASSAPPTSGGTDTQYF. For the CDR3, the DNA is TGTGCCAGCAGTGCCCCACCTACTAGCGGGGGCACAGATACGCAGTATTTT.

This clonotype was recorded at least ten times. V and J are TRBV6-1 and TRBJ2-7; 9 nucleotides align to TRBD2. V dropped 5 bases and J dropped 5; count of bases not matched to a gene: 16. This CDR3 is 17 amino acids long. Germline V lookup: CDR1 MNHNS, CDR2 SASEGT. CDR3 in DNA: TGTGCCAGCAGTTCCCCTAGCGGGGTGGGGGTGCCCCACGAGCAGTACTTC. Its translation is CASSSPSGVGVPHEQYF.

This clonotype came up a few times. The chain employs TRBV5-1 and TRBJ1-1; no clear D gene. The CDR3 has 14 residues. V dropped 2 bases and J dropped 3 bases, with 11 bases sitting between them. Germline V lookup: CDR1 SGHRS, CDR2 YFSETQ. CDR3 sequence reads: CASSLSGDYTEAFF. The CDR3 DNA sequence: TGCGCCAGCAGCTTATCCGGTGACTACACTGAAGCTTTCTTT. Complete variable domain (other parts from reference TRBV5-1 and TRBJ1-1): KAGVTQTPRYLIKTRGQQVTLSCSPISGHRSVSWYQQTPGQGLQFLFEYFSETQRNKGNFPGRFSGRQFSNSRSEMNVSTLELGDSALYLCASSLSGDYTEAFFGQGTRLTVV.